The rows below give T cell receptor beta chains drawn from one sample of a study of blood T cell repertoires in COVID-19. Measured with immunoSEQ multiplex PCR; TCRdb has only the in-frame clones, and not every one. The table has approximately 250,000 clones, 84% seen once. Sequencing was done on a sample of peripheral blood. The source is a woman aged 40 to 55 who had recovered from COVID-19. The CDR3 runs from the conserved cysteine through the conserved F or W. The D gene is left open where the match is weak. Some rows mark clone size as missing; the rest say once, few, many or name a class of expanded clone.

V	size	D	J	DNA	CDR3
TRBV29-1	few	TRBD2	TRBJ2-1	TGCAGCGTTGAATATCTAGCGGGGGGGCCGGAGAATGAGCAGTTCTTC	CSVEYLAGGPENEQFF
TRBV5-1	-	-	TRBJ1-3	TGCGCCAGCAGCTTGGATAAATCCTACTCTGGAAACACCATATATTTT	CASSLDKSYSGNTIYF
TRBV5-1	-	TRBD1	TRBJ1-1	TGCGCCAGCAGCTGGTTCCCGGGACAGGGTGGGAACACTGAAGCTTTCTTT	CASSWFPGQGGNTEAFF
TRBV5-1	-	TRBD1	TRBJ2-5	TGCGCCAGCAGCTTGGTTGGGGACAGCCAAGAGACCCAGTACTTC	CASSLVGDSQETQYF
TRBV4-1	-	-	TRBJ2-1	TGCGCCAGCAGCCACCGGGGGGCCTATGAGCAGTTCTTC	CASSHRGAYEQFF
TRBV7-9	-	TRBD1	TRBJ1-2	TGTGCCAGCAGCGACGGGACAGGGTGGGCCTATGGCTACACCTTC	CASSDGTGWAYGYTF
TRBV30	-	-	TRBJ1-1	TGTGCCTGGAGTGTTACAGTAACTGAAGCTTTCTTT	CAWSVTVTEAFF
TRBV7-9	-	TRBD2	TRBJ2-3	TGTGCCAGCAGATCTACTAGCGGGGGGGCCAAGGATACGCAGTATTTT	CASRSTSGGAKDTQYF
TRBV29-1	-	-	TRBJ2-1	TGCAGCGTTGAGTCGGACGGAAGGGGTGAGCAGTTCTTC	CSVESDGRGEQFF
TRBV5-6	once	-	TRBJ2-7	TGTGCCAGCAGCTTGAATCAGGGGTATGCCTACGAGCAGTACTTC	CASSLNQGYAYEQYF
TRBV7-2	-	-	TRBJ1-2	TGTGCCAGCAGCTTAACCACTTTAGCAGGCTACACCTTC	CASSLTTLAGYTF
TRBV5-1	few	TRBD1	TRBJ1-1	TGCGCCAGCAGCTTCACCTTCCAGGGGGTTGAAGCTTTCTTT	CASSFTFQGVEAFF
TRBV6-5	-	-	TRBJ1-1	TGTGCCAGCAGTTACCGACATTCCACTGAAGCTTTCTTT	CASSYRHSTEAFF
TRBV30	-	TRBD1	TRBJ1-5	TGTGCCTGGAGCGGACAGGGGGAGCAGCCCCAGCATTTT	CAWSGQGEQPQHF
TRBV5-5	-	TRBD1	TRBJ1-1	TGTGCCAGCAGCTTGTATAGGACAGGGGACACTGAAGCTTTCTTT	CASSLYRTGDTEAFF